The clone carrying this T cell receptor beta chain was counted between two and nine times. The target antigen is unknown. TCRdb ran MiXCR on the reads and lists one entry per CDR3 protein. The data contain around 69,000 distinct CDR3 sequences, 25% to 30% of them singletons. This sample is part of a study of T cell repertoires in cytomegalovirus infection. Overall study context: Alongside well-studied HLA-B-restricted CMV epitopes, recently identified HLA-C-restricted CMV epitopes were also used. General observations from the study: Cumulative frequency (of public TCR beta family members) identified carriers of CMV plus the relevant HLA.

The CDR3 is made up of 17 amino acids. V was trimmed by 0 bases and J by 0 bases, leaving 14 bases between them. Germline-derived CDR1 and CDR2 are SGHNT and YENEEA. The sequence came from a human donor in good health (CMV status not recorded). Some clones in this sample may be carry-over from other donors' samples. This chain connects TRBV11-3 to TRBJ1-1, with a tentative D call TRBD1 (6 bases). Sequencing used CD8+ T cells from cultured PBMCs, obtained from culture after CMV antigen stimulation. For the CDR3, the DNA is TGTGCCAGCAGCTTAGAATTCAGGGGTAGGGTGAACACTGAAGCTTTCTTT. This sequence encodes CASSLEFRGRVNTEAFF.